One and the same sample provided the 9 T cell receptor beta chains below, sequenced in a study of naive and memory T cell subsets (dated by TCRdb to the late 2010s). Receptor amplification or capture employed UMI-ligation and nested PCR. TCRdb shows the sequencer as Illumina MiSeq. To cover both TRBC1 and TRBC2, the beta constant-region primer consisted of an equimolar mix of two oligonucleotides. The raw public reads went through TCRdb reprocessing: fastp at Q25, MiXCR clone calling, in-frame beta chains kept. Each CDR3 protein appears once, grouped with its most common genes and DNA. In this sample the table shows roughly 20,000 distinct CDR3 sequences, approximately 10% of which occur a single time. Approximately 18% of the sample goes to the ten largest clones. The sequencing sample was made of central memory CD8+ T cells from blood. The cell subset or site label here, explained by the study, means: central memory, CD45RA- CD27+. Every receptor here comes from a human donor in good health.

The DNA for the CDR3 is TGTGCCAGCAGCCCCCGCCGGGAGGGGGGGCCAGATACGCAGTATTTT. Translated: CASSPRREGGPDTQYF. The chain combines TRBV7-9 with TRBJ2-3, with TRBD2 identical over 8 bases. The CDR3 sequence is 16 residues long. Looked up from germline, CDR1 is SEHNR and CDR2 is FQNEAQ (reference sequence). V lost 5 bases, J lost 4 bases, and 11 bases stayed unmatched. Variable domain in full (rest from reference TRBV7-9 and TRBJ2-3): DTGVSQNPRHKITKRGQNVTFRCDPISEHNRLYWYRQTLGQGPEFLTYFQNEAQLEKSRLLSDRFSAERPKGSFSTLEIQRTEQGDSAMYLCASSPRREGGPDTQYFGPGTRLTVL.

By sample fraction, this clonotype is medium-sized. V and J are TRBV30 and TRBJ2-2; TRBD2 aligns across 9 bases. The CDR3 has 15 residues. Germline V gene data show CDR1 as GTSNPN and CDR2 as SVGIG (reference sequence). V shed 4 bases, J shed 7 bases, and the junction held 10 bases outside the gene matches. The CDR3 bases are TGTGCCTGGACCATAGCGGGAGAGGCTAGCGGGGAGCTGTTTTTT. Its protein is CAWTIAGEASGELFF.

V and J are TRBV29-1 and TRBJ2-7; 8 bases fit TRBD1. Germline-derived CDR1 and CDR2 are SQVTM and ANQGSEA. The CDR3 length is 13 residues. Trimming removed 6 bases from V and 5 bases from J; junction bases left unmatched: 9. The CDR3 spells CSVGQALFHEQYF. The CDR3 nucleotides are TGCAGCGTGGGACAGGCCCTTTTCCACGAGCAGTACTTC.

This clonotype has only a few counts. The V call is TRBV5-6, the J call TRBJ1-1, with no clear D. CDR1 and CDR2 from the germline V gene are SGHDT and YYEEEE. Trimming stripped 4 bases from V and 1 base from J, with 11 bases between. This CDR3 is built from 14 residues. The CDR3 sequence is CASSGWRENTEAFF. The DNA of the CDR3 is TGTGCCAGCAGCGGCTGGCGGGAGAACACTGAAGCTTTCTTT.

This clonotype showed up just a few times. The J gene is TRBJ1-5, the V gene TRBV2, with D possibly matching TRBD1 (6 bases). The germline V gene has CDR1 SNHLY and CDR2 FYNNEI. The CDR3 is made up of 13 amino acids. V was trimmed by 6 bases and J by 6 bases, leaving 12 bases between them. CDR3 sequence reads: CASRPTGSQPQHF. The CDR3 region has the DNA TGTGCCAGCAGGCCCACAGGGAGTCAGCCCCAGCATTTT.

This clonotype came up many times. V usage is TRBV12-3 or TRBV12-4 and J usage is TRBJ1-4; D uncertain. Trimming pared 5 bases from V and 7 bases from J, leaving 17 bases between. This CDR3 spans 15 amino acids. The CDR3 region has the DNA TGTGCCAGCAGTCCGATAGCGGGTACTGGTGAAAAACTGTTTTTT. Translating gives CASSPIAGTGEKLFF.

This clonotype is deemed medium-sized. CDR3 nucleotide sequence: TGTGCCAGTCGGAGGGGACTAGCATCCTACGAGCAGTACTTC. This codes for CASRRGLASYEQYF. J is TRBJ2-7 and V is TRBV27; 9 bases align to TRBD2. The junction had 7 bases not matched to a gene; V was cut back by 9 bases and J by 1 base. Germline V gives CDR1 MNHEY, CDR2 SMNVEV (reference sequence). This CDR3 is built from 14 residues.

The chain is built from TRBV7-9 and TRBJ1-1; 7 positions agree with TRBD1. V shed 1 base and J 8 bases; nucleotides not matched to a gene: 10. CDR1 is SEHNR and CDR2 is FQNEAQ in the germline V gene (reference sequence). This CDR3 contains 15 residues. This CDR3 reads CASSLDVFGDSEAFF. The CDR3 region has the DNA TGTGCCAGCAGCTTAGACGTATTTGGGGACAGCGAAGCTTTCTTT.

This clonotype ranks as medium-sized (0.01 to 0.1%). The chain joins TRBV6-1 to TRBJ2-3; unclear D gene. CDR1 and CDR2 from the germline V gene are MNHNS and SASEGT. The V end was cut by 4 bases, the J end by 3 bases, with 8 bases between. The CDR3 runs to 13 residues. The DNA of the CDR3 is TGTGCCAGCAGTGCTGGTTATACAGATACGCAGTATTTT. Protein sequence: CASSAGYTDTQYF.